The clone carrying this TCR beta chain was detected a few times. This specimen comes from a study of STAT5B mutations in CD4+ large granular lymphocyte leukemia. The length of the CDR3 is 12 residues. Germline loops: CDR1 SNHLY, CDR2 FYNNEI. Deletions cut 2 bases from V and 4 bases from J, with 5 bases between. Here immunoSEQ multiplex PCR was the method, and the copy in TCRdb shows in-frame clones only, minus some. Of some 27,000 clones in the sample, just under 75% are singletons; the top ten hold over 3%. The sample consisted of CD4+ T cells from blood buffy coats. The chain joins TRBV2 to TRBJ1-2; D not resolved. This TCR was recovered from a human donor in good health. The CDR3 DNA sequence: TGTGCCAGCAGTGAAACCGGCTATGGCTACACCTTC. This sequence encodes CASSETGYGYTF. Drawing the rest from reference TRBV2 and TRBJ1-2, the complete variable domain is EPEVTQTPSHQVTQMGQEVILRCVPISNHLYFYWYRQILGQKVEFLVSFYNNEISEKSEIFDDQFSVERPDGSNFTLKIRSTKLEDSAMYFCASSETGYGYTFGSGTRLTVV.